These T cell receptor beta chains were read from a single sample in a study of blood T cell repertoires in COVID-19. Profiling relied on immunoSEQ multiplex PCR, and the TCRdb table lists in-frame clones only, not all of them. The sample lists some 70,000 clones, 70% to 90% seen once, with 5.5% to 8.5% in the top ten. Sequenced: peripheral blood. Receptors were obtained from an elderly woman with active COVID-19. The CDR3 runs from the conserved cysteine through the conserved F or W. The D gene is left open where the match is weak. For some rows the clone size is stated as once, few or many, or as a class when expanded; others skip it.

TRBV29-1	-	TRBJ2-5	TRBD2	CSPPWGELAGGRETQYF	TGCAGCCCACCCTGGGGGGAACTAGCGGGAGGCCGAGAGACCCAGTACTTC
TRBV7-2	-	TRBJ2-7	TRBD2	CASRPGLAGGAYEQYF	TGTGCCAGCAGGCCAGGACTAGCGGGAGGGGCCTACGAGCAGTACTTC
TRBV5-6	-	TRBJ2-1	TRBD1	CASSLDRDQGPFYNEQFF	TGTGCCAGCAGTCTAGACAGGGACCAGGGACCATTCTACAATGAGCAGTTCTTC
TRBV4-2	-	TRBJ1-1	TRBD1	CASSQSSLTGTANTEAFF	TGTGCCAGCAGCCAATCCTCTCTGACCGGGACAGCGAACACTGAAGCTTTCTTT
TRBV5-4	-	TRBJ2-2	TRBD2	CASSASGRGTGELFF	TGTGCCAGCAGCGCTAGCGGGAGGGGGACCGGGGAGCTGTTTTTT
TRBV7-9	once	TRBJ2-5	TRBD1	CASSFTGGIETQYF	TGTGCCAGCAGTTTCACAGGGGGCATCGAGACCCAGTACTTC
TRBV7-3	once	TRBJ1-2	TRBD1	CASSQGAPTRMDGYTF	TGTGCCAGCAGCCAGGGGGCCCCGACGCGAATGGATGGCTACACCTTC
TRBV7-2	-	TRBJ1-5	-	CASSLGTAGTSTPKPQHF	TGTGCCAGCAGCTTAGGAACCGCCGGGACATCGACCCCAAAGCCCCAGCATTTT
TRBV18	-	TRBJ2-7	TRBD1	CASSPGQPYEQYF	TGTGCCAGCTCACCGGGACAGCCCTACGAGCAGTACTTC
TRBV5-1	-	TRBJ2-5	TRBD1	CASTLTGWGSQETQYF	TGCGCCAGCACCCTGACAGGGTGGGGAAGTCAAGAGACCCAGTACTTC
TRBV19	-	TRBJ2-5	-	CASSWASAPSETQYF	TGTGCCAGTAGTTGGGCTAGCGCGCCTTCCGAGACCCAGTACTTC